The 9 T cell receptor beta chains below all came from one sample that was sequenced in a study of Graves' ophthalmopathy and Graves' hyperthyroidism. RNA transcripts were the source from which TCR beta CDR3 regions were amplified. Investigators did first-round RT-PCR with HTBI primers, then second-round multiplex PCR. TCRdb fed the multiplex PCR reads into MiXCR, producing one record per CDR3 protein. In the table there are hundreds of thousands of distinct CDR3 sequences, around 21% of which are singletons. Input material: peripheral blood. The source is a woman between 18 and 30 years old with stable Graves' hyperthyroidism.

This clonotype was seen more than once but under ten times. The rearrangement uses TRBV7-9 and TRBJ1-6; maybe TRBD1 (5 bases). The CDR3 consists of 17 residues. Trimming pared 4 bases from V and 9 bases from J, leaving 22 bases between. Germline V lookup: CDR1 SEHNR, CDR2 FQNEAQ (reference sequence). The CDR3 reads CASSSRGPGPGGSPLHF. CDR3 DNA sequence: TGTGCCAGCAGCTCAAGGGGCCCTGGCCCGGGAGGTTCACCCCTCCACTTT.

This clonotype showed up many times. This chain connects TRBV6-5 to TRBJ2-7; 9 bases are a match to TRBD1. In germline, CDR1 is MNHEY, CDR2 SVGAGI. The CDR3 runs 14 residues. V dropped 7 bases and J dropped 7; count of bases not matched to a gene: 11. CDR3 nucleotides: TGTGCCAGCATAAAGACAGGGGGATCGGAAGAGCAGTACTTC. This encodes CASIKTGGSEEQYF.

This clonotype was seen repeatedly, ten times or more. J is TRBJ2-7 and V is TRBV19, with TRBD2 matching 12 bases. Germline loops: CDR1 LNHDA, CDR2 SQIVND (reference sequence). Losses at the gene ends were 3 bases for V and 0 bases for J; bases not matched to a gene: 0. There are 15 residues in the CDR3. CDR3 region: CASSMTSGSSYEQYF. The CDR3 coding sequence is TGTGCCAGTAGTATGACTAGCGGGAGCTCCTACGAGCAGTACTTC. Supplemented by reference TRBV19 and TRBJ2-7, the full variable domain reads DGGITQSPKYLFRKEGQNVTLSCEQNLNHDAMYWYRQDPGQGLRLIYYSQIVNDFQKGDIAEGYSVSREKKESFPLTVTSAQKNPTAFYLCASSMTSGSSYEQYFGPGTRLTVT.

This clonotype was recorded many times. The chain has TRBV6-2 or TRBV6-3 and TRBJ2-7, with TRBD1 as a possible D gene (5 bases). Trimming stripped 2 bases from V and 5 bases from J, with 16 bases between. CDR1 and CDR2 from the germline V gene are MNHEY and SVGEGT. The CDR3 loop spans 15 amino acids. The CDR3 DNA sequence: TGTGCCAGCAGTTACACGGACACCCCCTCGGACGAGCAGTACTTC. Residues: CASSYTDTPSDEQYF.

This chain links TRBV12-3 or TRBV12-4 with TRBJ1-5; D uncertain. The CDR3 loop spans 13 amino acids. The V gene lost 2 bases and the J gene lost 6 bases, with 8 bases spanning the gap. The CDR3, as DNA: TGTGCCAGCAGTTTACGCCGGGGTCAGCCCCAGCATTTT. Its translation: CASSLRRGQPQHF.

There are a few counts of this clonotype. The chain has TRBV30 and TRBJ2-7, with D tentatively TRBD2 (5 bases). CDR1 GTSNPN and CDR2 SVGIG come from the germline V gene (reference sequence). This CDR3 is built from 12 residues. Trimming stripped 1 base from V and 3 bases from J, with 7 bases between. The CDR3 DNA follows: TGTGCCTGGAGTGCGGGGAACTACGAGCAGTACTTC. Protein sequence: CAWSAGNYEQYF. The full variable domain, completed using reference TRBV30 and TRBJ2-7, is SQTIHQWPATLVQPVGSPLSLECTVEGTSNPNLYWYRQAAGRGLQLLFYSVGIGQISSEVPQNLSASRPQDRQFILSSKKLLLSDSGFYLCAWSAGNYEQYFGPGTRLTVT.

This clonotype was recorded at least ten times. The chain employs TRBV7-3 and TRBJ2-5; possible D gene TRBD2, 6 bases. The CDR3 runs 15 residues. V lost 6 bases and J lost 2, with 16 bases in between. The V gene's germline CDR1 is SGHTA and CDR2 FQGTGA. The CDR3 region has the DNA TGTGCCAGCAGTCAGGGTCCGGGAGTACAAGAGACCCAGTACTTC. It translates to CASSQGPGVQETQYF.

V is TRBV12-3 or TRBV12-4 and J is TRBJ2-2; possible D gene TRBD1, 5 bases. V lost 2 bases to trimming and J lost 4 bases, with 11 bases between them. The CDR3 is 15 residues long. The DNA for the CDR3 is TGTGCCAGCAGTTTAAGGGGTCAGATCACCGGGGAGCTGTTTTTT. Its protein is CASSLRGQITGELFF.

With respect to this clonotype: This may arise from a read error, as a much more abundant clone is one base away. The V call is TRBV6-1, the J call TRBJ2-7; D ambiguous. V was shortened by 6 bases and J by 4 bases, with 19 bases between the two germline ends. The germline V gene has CDR1 MNHNS and CDR2 SASEGT. The CDR3 length is 15 residues. CDR3 nucleotide sequence: TGTGCCAGCAGCCCAGCAGGCAGAGCCTTATACGAGCAGTACGTC. It yields the protein CASSPAGRALYEQYV.